This TCR beta chain was captured in a study of radiation and T cells in renal cell carcinoma. Background on the study: Nephrectomy followed 15 Gy stereotactic body radiation by 4 weeks.

Study-wide points: From baseline, blood top tumor clonotypes peaked at 2 weeks post-radiation. No pretreatment tumor biopsies were available for baseline clonotypes.

The CDR3 spans 15 residues. V shed 1 base, J shed 1 base, and the junction held 4 bases outside the gene matches. Per germline, CDR1 GTSNPN and CDR2 SVGIG (reference sequence). The data were produced by immunoSEQ multiplex PCR, yet TCRdb's version contains in-frame clones alone and is incomplete. The sample contains 100,000 to 150,000 clones, 81% of which appear only once. Notes on this clone: Its antigen remains unknown.

Noted time point: blood 2 weeks post-SBRT. Treatment: 15 Gy SBRT to primary tumor, nephrectomy 4 weeks later. This specimen was blood, taken from a patient whose treatment included radiotherapy and nephrectomy. V and J are TRBV30 and TRBJ2-1, with TRBD2 matching 7 bases. This clonotype was obtained from a man aged 45-60 years with renal cell carcinoma. The CDR3 sequence: CAWSASSGSYNEQFF. CDR3 sequence (DNA): TGTGCCTGGAGTGCCTCTAGCGGATCCTACAATGAGCAGTTCTTC. The full variable domain, in which reference TRBV30 and TRBJ2-1 provide the parts outside the CDR3, is SQTIHQWPATLVQPVGSPLSLECTVEGTSNPNLYWYRQAAGRGLQLLFYSVGIGQISSEVPQNLSASRPQDRQFILSSKKLLLSDSGFYLCAWSASSGSYNEQFFGPGTRLTVL.